Shown below are 7 T cell receptor beta chains from a single sample sequenced in a study of persistence of HIV-infected CD4 T cells. The stimulus was an HIV-1 Gag 15-mer peptide pool, 0.85 to 1 ug/peptide/mL. Memory cells lacking CD40L and CD69 with high CD45RO were sorted. Sequencing used immunoSEQ version 4 in survey mode. The data were produced by immunoSEQ multiplex PCR, yet TCRdb's version contains in-frame clones alone and is incomplete. The repertoire has tens of thousands of clones, roughly four fifths of them found once; the top ten carry under 20%. These receptors have no known antigen. The specimen was CD4+ T cells sorted from PBMCs after approximately 19-hour stimulation, collected from a patient who received antiretroviral therapy. The receptors originated from an adult woman with HIV who was CMV-seropositive.

This sequence joins TRBV12-3 or TRBV12-4 and TRBJ2-3; the D gene could be TRBD1 or TRBD2 (5 bases each). V was pared by 6 bases and J by 5 bases, with 9 bases between. This CDR3 spans 12 amino acids. The CDR3 nucleotides read TGTGCCAGCAGGAGGGGTGAAGATACGCAGTATTTT. It translates to CASRRGEDTQYF.

A single count supports this clone. V gene TRBV5-1 combines with J gene TRBJ1-1; no clear D gene. The CDR3 spans 14 residues. Trimming took 0 bases from V and 1 from J, leaving 7 bases between them. Germline CDR1 is SGHRS and CDR2 is YFSETQ. The CDR3 DNA sequence: TGCGCCAGCAGCTTGGTGCCAGGGAACACTGAAGCTTTCTTT. Amino acids: CASSLVPGNTEAFF.

A note on this clone: The sample holds other DNA sequences that translate to the same CDR3. The rearrangement uses TRBV29-1 and TRBJ1-1; TRBD1 matches 7 bases. Trimming cost V 6 bases and J 0 bases; bases outside gene matches: 7. The CDR3 length is 14 residues. CDR1 SQVTM and CDR2 ANQGSEA come from the germline V gene. In nucleotides, the CDR3 is TGCAGCGTGAGACAGGGTGTTATGAACACTGAAGCTTTCTTT. It codes for CSVRQGVMNTEAFF.

The chain joins TRBV18 to TRBJ2-7; 9 bases agree with TRBD2. Germline loops: CDR1 KGHSH, CDR2 LQKENI. This CDR3 comprises 13 residues. Trimming cost V 5 bases and J 6 bases; bases outside gene matches: 5. The DNA of the CDR3 is TGTGCCAGCTCAGTGCTAGCGGGACTCGAGCAGTACTTC. Its translation is CASSVLAGLEQYF.

This sequence joins TRBV5-1 and TRBJ1-4, with a tentative D call TRBD1 (6 bases). CDR3 length: 14 amino acids. Trimming cost V 0 bases and J 4 bases, with 7 bases left between them. Germline CDR1 reads SGHRS; CDR2 reads YFSETQ. CDR3 in amino acids: CASSLGRGNEKLFF. DNA of the CDR3: TGCGCCAGCAGCTTGGGCAGGGGTAATGAAAAACTGTTTTTT.

The chain carries TRBV6-2 or TRBV6-3 and TRBJ1-5; 7 bases are shared with TRBD1. CDR3 size: 13 residues. Germline assignment: CDR1 MNHEY and CDR2 SVGEGT. The J segment lost 6 bases and the V segment lost 5 bases, leaving 4 bases of the junction unmatched. CDR3 nucleotide sequence: TGTGCCAGCAGTGACAGGGTTGGTCAGCCCCAGCATTTT. Protein sequence: CASSDRVGQPQHF.

Written as DNA, the CDR3 is TGCGCCAGCAGCTTGGACAGGGGACAAGGGGGCTACACCTTC. Translated, it gives CASSLDRGQGGYTF. The chain carries TRBV5-1 and TRBJ1-2, with 7 bases fitting TRBD1. The CDR3 has 14 amino acids. Germline trimming cut 0 bases from V and 8 bases from J; bases unmatched to any gene: 7. The germline V gene has CDR1 SGHRS and CDR2 YFSETQ.